This T cell receptor beta chain appears in the sequencing data of a study of shared clonotypes between healthy human individuals. The V end lost 3 bases, the J end lost 1 base, and 15 bases lay between the germline ends. Germline V gene data show CDR1 as MDHEN and CDR2 as SYDVKM. The CDR3 runs to 16 residues. In the original analysis: ImmunoSEQ junction-only sequences lacked quality scores, so their filtering differed. TCRdb keeps only in-frame clones here, not all; method: immunoSEQ multiplex PCR. The V and J calls and clone size come from that table; D and trimming were worked out from the DNA. The table shows 2 million to 2.5 million clones, with 85% to 95% occurring only once. A single count supports this clone.

The J gene is TRBJ1-1, the V gene TRBV28; possible D gene TRBD1, 6 bases. This clonotype was obtained from a young man in good health. Some clones in this sample may be carry-over from other donors' samples. Sequencing was carried out using naive CD4+ T cells from PBMCs. Noted subset: CD45RA+ positively selected. As DNA, the CDR3 is TGTGCCAGCAGTTTGTTGGCAGGGGTTGGGAACACTGAAGCTTTCTTT. Its translation is CASSLLAGVGNTEAFF.